The T cell receptor beta chain under discussion was sequenced for a study of T-cell reconstitution after alpha-beta-depleted transplantation in children. This clonotype was recorded at least ten times. V lost 5 bases to trimming and J lost 6 bases, with 10 bases between them. The CDR3 contains 12 residues. In germline, CDR1 is LNHDA, CDR2 SQIVND (reference sequence). Unique molecular identifiers featured in how the TCRbeta library was prepared. TCRdb re-called the PCR reads through MiXCR, storing one row per CDR3 protein. There are about 200,000 distinct CDR3 sequences in the sample; less than 15% occur only once, and approximately 13% lies in the top ten.

Specimen: PBMCs from the stem cell graft donor, collected from the stem cell graft. This sequence joins TRBV19 and TRBJ1-1; no clear D gene. The receptor's source is a human donor who donated a stem cell graft to a child with acute lymphoblastic leukemia. The CDR3 sequence: CASSSQFAEAFF. CDR3 nucleotides: TGTGCCAGTAGTTCCCAGTTCGCTGAAGCTTTCTTT.